The 6 T cell receptor beta chains in this list originate from one sample, sequenced in a study of blood T cells in healthy people across ages. A sample-barcoded 5' primer and a J-beta primer mix were used in a second PCR of roughly 7 to 11 cycles. TCRdb called the 5' RACE reads again in MiXCR, with one record for every CDR3 protein. The sample comprises 550,000 to 800,000 distinct CDR3 sequences, roughly 21% of which are singletons, and roughly 3.6% rests with the top ten. The specimen was blood. Source of these receptors: a man between 65 and 85 years old in good health.

This clonotype was seen repeatedly, ten times or more. The rearrangement joins TRBV6-5 to TRBJ1-2; possibly TRBD1 for D (6 bases). In germline, CDR1 is MNHEY, CDR2 SVGAGI. The CDR3 runs to 14 residues. V lost 0 bases and J 4 bases, leaving 9 bases between the germline ends. This CDR3 is CASSYSGQTYGYTF. DNA for the CDR3: TGTGCCAGCAGTTACTCAGGACAGACCTATGGCTACACCTTC.

The rearrangement uses TRBV6-6 and TRBJ2-7; 9 bases match TRBD2. Looked up from germline, CDR1 is MNHNY and CDR2 is SVGAGI (reference sequence). This CDR3 region has 14 residues. With V trimmed by 6 bases and J by 3 bases, 6 bases remained unmatched. CDR3 in DNA: TGTGCCAGCAGAAAGGAAGCGGGAGGCTACGAGCAGTACTTC. Translation: CASRKEAGGYEQYF.

This chain links TRBV20-1 with TRBJ2-7, with TRBD2 as a possible D gene (6 bases). V was trimmed by 0 bases and J by 0 bases, leaving 12 bases between them. Germline CDR1 and CDR2: DFQATT and SNEGSKA (reference sequence). The CDR3 totals 15 residues. The chain's CDR3 is CSARDGAGLSYEQYF. The CDR3 region has the DNA TGCAGTGCTAGAGATGGCGCGGGGCTCTCCTACGAGCAGTACTTC.

V usage is TRBV6-2 or TRBV6-3 and J usage is TRBJ2-7; D gene ambiguous. Per the germline V gene, CDR1 is MNHEY and CDR2 is SVGEGT. CDR3 length equals 15 residues. Trimming shortened V by 7 bases and J by 0 bases, and 16 bases separated the two germline ends. CDR3 amino acids: CASKRLGGSSYEQYF. The CDR3 region has the DNA TGTGCCAGCAAAAGGTTGGGCGGTAGCTCCTACGAGCAGTACTTC.

The chain joins TRBV28 to TRBJ2-5; 10 bases match TRBD2. The V gene end was trimmed by 2 bases and the J gene end by 0 bases; junction bases not matched to a gene: 6. CDR1 is MDHEN and CDR2 is SYDVKM in the germline V gene. The length of the CDR3 is 17 residues. The CDR3 loop reads CASSLPRLAGNQETQYF. Here the CDR3 DNA reads TGTGCCAGCAGTTTACCCAGACTAGCGGGCAACCAAGAGACCCAGTACTTC.

In nucleotides, the CDR3 is TGCAGGTTAAGAGGGGGCTTGGCTGAAGCTTTCTTT. Translation gives CRLRGGLAEAFF. The rearrangement uses TRBV29-1 and TRBJ1-1, with 7 bases fitting TRBD1. CDR3 length: 12 residues. Germline V gene lookup returns CDR1 SQVTM and CDR2 ANQGSEA.